This TCR beta chain was identified in a study of T cell repertoires in cytomegalovirus infection. Whole-study context: Well-studied HLA-B-restricted epitopes and recently identified HLA-C-restricted epitopes of CMV were both used in the study. CMV infection together with matching HLA type was indicated by public TCR beta signatures. Study-level points and caveats: CMV-specific TCR beta clonotypes restricted by HLA-C dominated the ex vivo response.

This clonotype appeared a few times. Its target is unknown. The ends were cut back, 5 bases at V and 2 bases at J, with 13 bases in the middle. This CDR3 is 14 amino acids long. In germline, CDR1 is SNHLY, CDR2 FYNNEI. MiXCR, applied by TCRdb to the reads, yields one record per CDR3 protein. The sample includes 450,000 to 600,000 distinct CDR3 sequences, 33% of them seen just once. This chain joins TRBV2 and TRBJ2-7; the D is unclear. The clonotype originates from a human donor in good health (CMV status not recorded). Some clones in this sample may be carry-over from other donors' samples. The specimen comprised cultured PBMCs, sampled from culture after CMV antigen stimulation. The CDR3 bases are TGTGCCAGCAGTCGAGTAAGCGAAACCTACGAGCAGTACGTC. Protein sequence: CASSRVSETYEQYV.